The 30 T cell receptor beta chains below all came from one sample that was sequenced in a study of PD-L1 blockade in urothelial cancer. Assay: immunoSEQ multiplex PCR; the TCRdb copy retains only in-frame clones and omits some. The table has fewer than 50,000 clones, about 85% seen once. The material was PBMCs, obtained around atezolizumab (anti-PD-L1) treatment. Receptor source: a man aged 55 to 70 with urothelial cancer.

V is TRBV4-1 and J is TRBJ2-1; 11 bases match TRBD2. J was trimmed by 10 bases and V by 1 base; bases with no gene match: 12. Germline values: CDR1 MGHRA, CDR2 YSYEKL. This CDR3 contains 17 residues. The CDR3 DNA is TGCGCCAGCAGCCAAGGGGGCCCGGGACTAGCGGCCCTGGAGCAGTTCTTC. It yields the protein CASSQGGPGLAALEQFF.

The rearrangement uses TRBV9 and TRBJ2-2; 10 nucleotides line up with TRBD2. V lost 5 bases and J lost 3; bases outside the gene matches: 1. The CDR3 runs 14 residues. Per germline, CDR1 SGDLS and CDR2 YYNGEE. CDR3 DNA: TGTGCCAGCAGGGGGACTAGCGACACCGGGGAGCTGTTTTTT. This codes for CASRGTSDTGELFF.

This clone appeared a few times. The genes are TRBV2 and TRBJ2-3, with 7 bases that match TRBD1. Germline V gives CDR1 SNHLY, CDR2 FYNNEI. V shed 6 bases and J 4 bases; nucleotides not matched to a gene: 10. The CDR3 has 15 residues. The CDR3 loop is CASRTGLGGPDTQYF. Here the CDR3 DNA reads TGTGCCAGCAGGACAGGGTTAGGGGGTCCAGATACGCAGTATTTT.

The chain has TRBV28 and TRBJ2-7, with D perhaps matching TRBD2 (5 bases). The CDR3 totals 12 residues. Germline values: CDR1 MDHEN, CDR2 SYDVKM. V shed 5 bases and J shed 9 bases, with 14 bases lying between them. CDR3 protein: CASSREGDGQYF. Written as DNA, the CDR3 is TGTGCCAGCAGTCGAGAGGGAGACGGGCAGTACTTC.

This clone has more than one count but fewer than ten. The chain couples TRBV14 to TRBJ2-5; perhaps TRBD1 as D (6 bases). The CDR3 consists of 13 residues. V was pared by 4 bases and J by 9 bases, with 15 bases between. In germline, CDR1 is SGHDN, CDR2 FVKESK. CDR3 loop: CASSLPGAGAQYF. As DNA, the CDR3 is TGTGCCAGCAGCCTGCCAGGGGCCGGGGCCCAGTACTTC. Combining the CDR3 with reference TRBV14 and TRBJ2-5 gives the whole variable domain EAGVTQFPSHSVIEKGQTVTLRCDPISGHDNLYWYRRVMGKEIKFLLHFVKESKQDESGMPNNRFLAERTGGTYSTLKVQPAELEDSGVYFCASSLPGAGAQYFGPGTRLLVL.

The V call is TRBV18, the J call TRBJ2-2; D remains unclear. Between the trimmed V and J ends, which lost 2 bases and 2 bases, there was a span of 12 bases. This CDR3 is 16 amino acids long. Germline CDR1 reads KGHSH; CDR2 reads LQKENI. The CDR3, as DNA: TGTGCCAGCTCACCAAGGTCCGGGTTCAACACCGGGGAGCTGTTTTTT. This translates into CASSPRSGFNTGELFF.

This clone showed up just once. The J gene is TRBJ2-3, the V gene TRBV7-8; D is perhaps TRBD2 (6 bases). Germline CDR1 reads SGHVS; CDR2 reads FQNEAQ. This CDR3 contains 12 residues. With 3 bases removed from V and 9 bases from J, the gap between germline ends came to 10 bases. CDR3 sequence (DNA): TGTGCCAGCAGCTTGGCGGGGCAGACGCAGTATTTT. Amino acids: CASSLAGQTQYF.

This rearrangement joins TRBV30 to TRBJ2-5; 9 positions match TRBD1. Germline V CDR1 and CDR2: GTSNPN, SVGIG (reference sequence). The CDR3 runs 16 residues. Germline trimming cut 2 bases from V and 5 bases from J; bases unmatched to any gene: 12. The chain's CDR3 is CAWSLGQGFSLETQYF. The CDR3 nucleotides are TGTGCCTGGAGTCTCGGACAGGGGTTTTCATTGGAGACCCAGTACTTC.

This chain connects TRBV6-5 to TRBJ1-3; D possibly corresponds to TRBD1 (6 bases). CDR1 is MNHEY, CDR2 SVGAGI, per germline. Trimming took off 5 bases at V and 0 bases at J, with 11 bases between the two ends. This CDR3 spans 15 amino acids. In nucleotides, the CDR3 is TGTGCCAGCAGTCTCCGGGACACCTCTGGAAACACCATATATTTT. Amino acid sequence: CASSLRDTSGNTIYF.

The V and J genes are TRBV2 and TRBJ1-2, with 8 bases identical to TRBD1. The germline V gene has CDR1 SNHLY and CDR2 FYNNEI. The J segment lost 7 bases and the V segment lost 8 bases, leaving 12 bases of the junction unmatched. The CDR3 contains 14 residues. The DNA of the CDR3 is TGTGCCAGCCGAGGGGCCAGGGGGCGGGTTGGCTACACCTTC. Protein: CASRGARGRVGYTF.

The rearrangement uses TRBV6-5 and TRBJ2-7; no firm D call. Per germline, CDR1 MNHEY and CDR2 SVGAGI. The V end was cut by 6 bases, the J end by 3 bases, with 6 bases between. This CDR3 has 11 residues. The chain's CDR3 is CASRNSYEQYF. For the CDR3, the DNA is TGTGCCAGCAGGAACAGCTACGAGCAGTACTTC.

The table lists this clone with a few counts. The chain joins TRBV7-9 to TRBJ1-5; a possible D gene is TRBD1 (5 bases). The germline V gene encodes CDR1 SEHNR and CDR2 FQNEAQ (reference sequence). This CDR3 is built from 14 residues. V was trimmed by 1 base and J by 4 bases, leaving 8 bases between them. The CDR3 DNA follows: TGTGCCAGCAGCTTAGGACAGTGGAATCAGCCCCAGCATTTT. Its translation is CASSLGQWNQPQHF.

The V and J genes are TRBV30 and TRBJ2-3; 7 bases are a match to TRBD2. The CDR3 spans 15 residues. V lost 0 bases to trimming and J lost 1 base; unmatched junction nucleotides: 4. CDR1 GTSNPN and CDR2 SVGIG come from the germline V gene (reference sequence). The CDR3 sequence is CAWSVRAGGTDTQYF. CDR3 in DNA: TGTGCCTGGAGTGTACGGGCGGGGGGCACAGATACGCAGTATTTT.

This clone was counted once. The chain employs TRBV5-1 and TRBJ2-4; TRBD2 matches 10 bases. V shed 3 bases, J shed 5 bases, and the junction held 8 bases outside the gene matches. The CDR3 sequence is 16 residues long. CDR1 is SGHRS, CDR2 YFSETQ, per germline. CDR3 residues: CASSSRWSGGENIQYF. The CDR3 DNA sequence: TGCGCCAGCAGCTCCCGGTGGAGCGGGGGGGAAAACATTCAGTACTTC.

The CDR3 here is CASSQLRGDYGYTF. The CDR3 bases are TGCGCCAGCAGCCAACTCAGGGGGGACTATGGCTACACCTTC. This rearrangement joins TRBV4-3 to TRBJ1-2; 7 positions match TRBD1. Germline CDR1 reads LGHNA; CDR2 reads YSLEER. This CDR3 spans 14 amino acids. J lost 3 bases, V lost 2 bases, and 3 bases had no gene match.

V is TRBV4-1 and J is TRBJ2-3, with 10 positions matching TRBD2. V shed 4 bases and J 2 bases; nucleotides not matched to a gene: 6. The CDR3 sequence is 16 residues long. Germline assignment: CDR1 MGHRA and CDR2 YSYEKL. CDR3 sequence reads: CASSPKGLADTDTQYF. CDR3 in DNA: TGCGCCAGCAGCCCGAAAGGACTAGCGGACACAGATACGCAGTATTTT.

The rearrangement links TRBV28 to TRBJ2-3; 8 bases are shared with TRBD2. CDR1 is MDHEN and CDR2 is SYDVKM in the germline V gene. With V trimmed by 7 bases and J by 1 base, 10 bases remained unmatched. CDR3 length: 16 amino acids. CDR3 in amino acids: CASNDFGRGGTDTQYF. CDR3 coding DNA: TGTGCCAGCAACGACTTCGGGCGGGGGGGCACAGATACGCAGTATTTT.

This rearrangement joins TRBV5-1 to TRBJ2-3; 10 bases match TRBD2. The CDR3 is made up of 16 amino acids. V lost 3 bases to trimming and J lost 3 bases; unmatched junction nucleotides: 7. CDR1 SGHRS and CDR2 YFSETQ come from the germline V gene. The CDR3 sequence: CASSSDSGGRTDTQYF. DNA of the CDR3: TGCGCCAGCAGCTCCGATAGCGGGGGGCGGACAGATACGCAGTATTTT.

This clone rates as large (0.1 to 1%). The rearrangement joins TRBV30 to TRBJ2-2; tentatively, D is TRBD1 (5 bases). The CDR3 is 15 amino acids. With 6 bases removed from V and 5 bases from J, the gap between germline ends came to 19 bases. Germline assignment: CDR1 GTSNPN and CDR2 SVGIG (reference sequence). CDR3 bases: TGTGCCTGCCAGGGCGGCAGGGCTGCAACCGGGGAGCTGTTTTTT. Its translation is CACQGGRAATGELFF. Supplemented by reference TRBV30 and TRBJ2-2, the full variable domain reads SQTIHQWPATLVQPVGSPLSLECTVEGTSNPNLYWYRQAAGRGLQLLFYSVGIGQISSEVPQNLSASRPQDRQFILSSKKLLLSDSGFYLCACQGGRAATGELFFGEGSRLTVL.

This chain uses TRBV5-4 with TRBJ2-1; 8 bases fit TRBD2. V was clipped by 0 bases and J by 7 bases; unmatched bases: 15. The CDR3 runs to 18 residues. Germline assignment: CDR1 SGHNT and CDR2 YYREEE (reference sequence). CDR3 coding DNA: TGTGCCAGCAGCTTGGGTCACACTGCTAGCGGGTTTGGAAATGAGCAGTTCTTC. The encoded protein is CASSLGHTASGFGNEQFF.

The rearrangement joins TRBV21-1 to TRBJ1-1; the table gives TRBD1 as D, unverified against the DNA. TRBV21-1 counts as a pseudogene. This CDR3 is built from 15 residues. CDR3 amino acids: CASSKGRGLNTEAFF. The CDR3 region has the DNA TGTGCCAGCAGCAAAGGTAGGGGGCTGAACACTGAAGCTTTCTTT.

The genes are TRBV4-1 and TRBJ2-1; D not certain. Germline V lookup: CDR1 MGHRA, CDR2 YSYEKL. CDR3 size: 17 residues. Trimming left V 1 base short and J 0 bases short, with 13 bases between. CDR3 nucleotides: TGCGCCAGCAGCCAAGCTGACATGGGTTTCTCCTACAATGAGCAGTTCTTC. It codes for CASSQADMGFSYNEQFF.

CDR3: CASRFNRGGYGYTF. The CDR3 nucleotides read TGTGCCAGCAGATTTAACAGGGGTGGCTATGGCTACACCTTC. V and J are TRBV6-6 and TRBJ1-2, with 7 nucleotides matching TRBD1. The V gene end was trimmed by 6 bases and the J gene end by 4 bases; junction bases not matched to a gene: 8. This CDR3 is 14 amino acids long. CDR1 and CDR2 from the germline V gene are MNHNY and SVGAGI (reference sequence).

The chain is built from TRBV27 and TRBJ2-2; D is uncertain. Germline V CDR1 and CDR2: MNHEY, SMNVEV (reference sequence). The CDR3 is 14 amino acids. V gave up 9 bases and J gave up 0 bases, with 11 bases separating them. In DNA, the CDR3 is TGTGCCAGGACCGCTGGGCCGAACACCGGGGAGCTGTTTTTT. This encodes CARTAGPNTGELFF.

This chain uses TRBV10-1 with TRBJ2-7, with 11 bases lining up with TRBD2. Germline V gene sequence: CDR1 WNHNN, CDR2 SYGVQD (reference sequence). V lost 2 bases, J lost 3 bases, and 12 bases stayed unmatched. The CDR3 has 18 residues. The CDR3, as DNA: TGCGCCAGCAGTGAGGATTTCGGGCTAGCGGGGGGCCACTACGAGCAGTACTTC. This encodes CASSEDFGLAGGHYEQYF.

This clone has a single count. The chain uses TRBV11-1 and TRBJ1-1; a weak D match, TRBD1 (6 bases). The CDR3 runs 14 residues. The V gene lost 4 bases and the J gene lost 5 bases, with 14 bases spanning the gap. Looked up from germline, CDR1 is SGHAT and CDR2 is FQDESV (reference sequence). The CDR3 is CASSSSQGKTEAFF. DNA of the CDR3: TGTGCCAGCAGCTCGAGTCAGGGGAAAACTGAAGCTTTCTTT.

The CDR3 spells CAWSPLTAGGTDTQYF. The CDR3 coding sequence is TGTGCCTGGAGTCCTCTTACGGCGGGGGGAACAGATACGCAGTATTTT. This rearrangement joins TRBV30 to TRBJ2-3; 8 nucleotides line up with TRBD2. V gave up 2 bases and J gave up 3 bases; unmatched junction bases: 10. In germline, CDR1 is GTSNPN, CDR2 SVGIG (reference sequence). This CDR3 contains 16 residues.

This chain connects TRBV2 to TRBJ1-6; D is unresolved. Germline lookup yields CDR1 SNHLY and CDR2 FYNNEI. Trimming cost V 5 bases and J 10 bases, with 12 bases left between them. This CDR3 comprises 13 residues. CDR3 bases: TGTGCCAGCAGTCTTTCGTTGTCCTCACCCCTCCACTTT. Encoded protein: CASSLSLSSPLHF.

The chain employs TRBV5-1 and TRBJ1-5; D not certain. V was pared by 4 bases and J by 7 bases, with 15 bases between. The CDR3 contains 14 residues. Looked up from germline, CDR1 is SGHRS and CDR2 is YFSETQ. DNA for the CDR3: TGCGCCAGCAGCCCCGGACGGGGAGGGCAGCCCCAGCATTTT. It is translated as CASSPGRGGQPQHF.

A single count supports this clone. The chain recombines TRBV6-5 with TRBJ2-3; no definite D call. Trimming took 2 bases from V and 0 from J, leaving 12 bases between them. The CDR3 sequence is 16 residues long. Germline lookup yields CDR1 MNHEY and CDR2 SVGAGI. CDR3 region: CASSYQSPPSTDTQYF. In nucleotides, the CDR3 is TGTGCCAGCAGTTACCAAAGCCCCCCCAGCACAGATACGCAGTATTTT.